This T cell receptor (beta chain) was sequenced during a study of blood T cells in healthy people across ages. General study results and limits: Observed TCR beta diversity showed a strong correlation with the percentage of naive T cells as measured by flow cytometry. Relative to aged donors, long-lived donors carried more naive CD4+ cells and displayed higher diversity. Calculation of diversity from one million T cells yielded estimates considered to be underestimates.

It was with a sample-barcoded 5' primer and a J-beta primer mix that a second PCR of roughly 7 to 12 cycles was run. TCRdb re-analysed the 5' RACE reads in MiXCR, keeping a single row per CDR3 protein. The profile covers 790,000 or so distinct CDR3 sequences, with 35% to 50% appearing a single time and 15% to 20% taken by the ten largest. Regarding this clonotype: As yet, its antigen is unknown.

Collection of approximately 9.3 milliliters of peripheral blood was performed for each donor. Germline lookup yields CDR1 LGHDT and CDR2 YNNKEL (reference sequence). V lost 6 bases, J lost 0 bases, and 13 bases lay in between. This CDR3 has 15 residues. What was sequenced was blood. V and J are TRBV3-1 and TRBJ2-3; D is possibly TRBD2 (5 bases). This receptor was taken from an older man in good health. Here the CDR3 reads CASRPGRGSTDTQYF. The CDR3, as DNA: TGTGCCAGCAGACCTGGACGGGGTAGCACAGATACGCAGTATTTT.